Listed here are 6 T cell receptor beta chains from one sample, sequenced in a study of early T cells in non-severe SARS-CoV-2 infection. MiXCR, applied by TCRdb to the 5' RACE reads, yields one record per CDR3 protein. This sample has 70,000 to 95,000 distinct CDR3 sequences; around 15% occur once, and the top ten carry roughly 9.8%. The sequenced material came from whole blood. These receptors were collected from an adult who was a healthcare worker with PCR-confirmed SARS-CoV-2 infection or an uninfected control (not recorded which).

There are many counts of this clonotype. This sequence joins TRBV11-2 and TRBJ2-5; 7 positions agree with TRBD2. Germline V gene sequence: CDR1 SGHAT, CDR2 FQNNGV. V lost 5 bases and J lost 2; bases outside the gene matches: 8. CDR3 length: 15 amino acids. The CDR3 DNA sequence: TGTGCCAGCAGCCTCTCCGCCGGGAGGCAAGAGACCCAGTACTTC. This codes for CASSLSAGRQETQYF.

This clonotype was seen many times. The chain joins TRBV3-1 to TRBJ1-2; D is unclear. The length of the CDR3 is 14 residues. Germline assignment: CDR1 LGHDT and CDR2 YNNKEL (reference sequence). V shed 6 bases and J shed 4 bases, with 15 bases lying between them. CDR3 loop: CASSPFVSGYGYTF. In DNA form, the CDR3 reads TGTGCCAGCAGTCCTTTTGTGAGTGGCTATGGCTACACCTTC.

The chain employs TRBV4-3 and TRBJ1-4; the D is unclear. The V end lost 2 bases, the J end lost 4 bases, and 8 bases lay between the germline ends. Germline-derived CDR1 and CDR2 are LGHNA and YSLEER. The CDR3 runs to 14 residues. This CDR3 is CASSQTGLNEKLFF. The CDR3 region has the DNA TGCGCCAGCAGCCAAACGGGCCTTAATGAAAAACTGTTTTTT.

The gene calls are TRBV9 and TRBJ2-2; D might be TRBD1 or TRBD2, each matching 5 bases. The CDR3 has 14 residues. Germline assignment: CDR1 SGDLS and CDR2 YYNGEE. Trimming removed 0 bases from V and 6 bases from J, with 9 bases in between. CDR3 coding DNA: TGTGCCAGCAGCGTAGAGGGGAGCCCCGGGGAGCTGTTTTTT. It is translated as CASSVEGSPGELFF.

This clonotype was detected a few times. This chain joins TRBV29-1 and TRBJ2-1, with D hard to call. CDR1 and CDR2 from the germline V gene are SQVTM and ANQGSEA. Trimming took off 5 bases at V and 1 base at J, with 12 bases between the two ends. The CDR3 is 14 amino acids. Here the CDR3 DNA reads TGCAGCGTTCCCCAGCTCTTATCCTACAATGAGCAGTTCTTC. This gives the protein CSVPQLLSYNEQFF.

This clonotype has just a few counts. The rearrangement links TRBV12-3 or TRBV12-4 to TRBJ2-7; D not resolved. V dropped 3 bases and J dropped 3 bases, with 6 bases sitting between them. This CDR3 is built from 12 residues. The DNA of the CDR3 is TGTGCCAGCAGTTTTCCTCGCTACGAGCAGTACTTC. As protein: CASSFPRYEQYF.